A few counts support the clone carrying this T cell receptor (beta chain). The repertoire was sequenced with immunoSEQ multiplex PCR; TCRdb's copy has only in-frame clones and lacks some. The table has some 99,000 clones, about 85% seen once. The J segment lost 1 base and the V segment lost 4 bases, leaving 8 bases of the junction unmatched. This CDR3 has 16 residues. Germline CDR1 is MDHEN and CDR2 is SYDVKM. These data come from a study of blood T cell repertoires in COVID-19. What was sequenced was peripheral blood. The TCR was taken from a woman older than 75 with acute or convalescent COVID-19. The rearrangement uses TRBV28 and TRBJ1-1; 8 bases fit TRBD1. CDR3 nucleotides: TGTGCCAGCAGTTCAGCCCTACAGGGGGAGAACACTGAAGCTTTCTTT. Protein sequence: CASSSALQGENTEAFF.